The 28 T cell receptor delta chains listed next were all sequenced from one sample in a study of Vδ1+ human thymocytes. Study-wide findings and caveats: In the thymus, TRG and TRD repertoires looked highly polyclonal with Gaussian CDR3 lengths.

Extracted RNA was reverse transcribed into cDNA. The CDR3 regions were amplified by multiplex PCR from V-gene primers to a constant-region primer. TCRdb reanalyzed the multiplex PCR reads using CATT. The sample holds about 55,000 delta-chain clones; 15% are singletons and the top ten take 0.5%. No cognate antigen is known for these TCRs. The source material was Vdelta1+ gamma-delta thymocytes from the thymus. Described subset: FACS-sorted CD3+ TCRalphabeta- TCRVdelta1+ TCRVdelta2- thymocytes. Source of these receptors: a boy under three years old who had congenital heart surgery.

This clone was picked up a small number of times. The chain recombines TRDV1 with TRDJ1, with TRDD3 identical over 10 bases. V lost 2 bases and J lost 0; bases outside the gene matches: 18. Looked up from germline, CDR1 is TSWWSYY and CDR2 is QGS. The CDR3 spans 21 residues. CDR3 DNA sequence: TGTGCTCTTGGGGAAAACAGGCGGACCTACGGTACTGGGGGATACACCGATAAACTCATCTTT. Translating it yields CALGENRRTYGTGGYTDKLIF.

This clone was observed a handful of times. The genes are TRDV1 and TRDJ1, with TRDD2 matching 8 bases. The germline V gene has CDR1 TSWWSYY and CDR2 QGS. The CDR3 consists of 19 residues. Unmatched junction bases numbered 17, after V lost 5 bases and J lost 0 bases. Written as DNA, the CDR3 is TGTGCTCTTGGGAACCCTTCCTATTCTGGGGACCGGTACACCGATAAACTCATCTTT. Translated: CALGNPSYSGDRYTDKLIF.

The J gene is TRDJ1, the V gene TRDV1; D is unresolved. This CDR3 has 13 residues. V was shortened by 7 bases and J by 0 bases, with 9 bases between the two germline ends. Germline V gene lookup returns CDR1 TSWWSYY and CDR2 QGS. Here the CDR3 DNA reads TGTGCTCTTGAAGACCGGTACACCGATAAACTCATCTTT. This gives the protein CALEDRYTDKLIF.

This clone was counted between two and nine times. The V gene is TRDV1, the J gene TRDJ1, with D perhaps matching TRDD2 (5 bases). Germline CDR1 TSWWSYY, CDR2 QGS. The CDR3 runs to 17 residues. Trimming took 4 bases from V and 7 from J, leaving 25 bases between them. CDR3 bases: TGTGCTCTTGGGGGGGCCTACCCCCTCCTTACGGGCGCTAAACTCATCTTT. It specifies CALGGAYPLLTGAKLIF.

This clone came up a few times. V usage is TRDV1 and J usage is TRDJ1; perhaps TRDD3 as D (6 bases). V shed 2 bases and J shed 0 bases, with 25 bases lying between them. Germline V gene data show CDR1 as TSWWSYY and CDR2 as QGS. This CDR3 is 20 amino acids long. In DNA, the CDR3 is TGTGCTCTTGGGGAAGGTGGTGGATACCATGGGTCGGCCAACACCGATAAACTCATCTTT. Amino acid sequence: CALGEGGGYHGSANTDKLIF.

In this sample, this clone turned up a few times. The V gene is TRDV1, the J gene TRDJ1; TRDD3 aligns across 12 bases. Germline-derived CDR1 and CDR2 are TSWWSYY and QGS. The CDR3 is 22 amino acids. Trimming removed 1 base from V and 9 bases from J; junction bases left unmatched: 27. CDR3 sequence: CALGEPAQWRITGGYSARQLIF. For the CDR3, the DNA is TGTGCTCTTGGGGAACCCGCCCAATGGAGGATTACTGGGGGATACTCGGCCCGCCAACTCATCTTT.

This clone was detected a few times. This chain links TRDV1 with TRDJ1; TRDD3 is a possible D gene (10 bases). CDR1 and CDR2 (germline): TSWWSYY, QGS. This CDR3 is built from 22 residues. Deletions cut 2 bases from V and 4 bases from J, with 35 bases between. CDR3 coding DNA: TGTGCTCTTGGGGAATCCCTTCCTACAACATGGGGGATACACAGGGGGCTCGATAAACTCATCTTT. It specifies CALGESLPTTWGIHRGLDKLIF.

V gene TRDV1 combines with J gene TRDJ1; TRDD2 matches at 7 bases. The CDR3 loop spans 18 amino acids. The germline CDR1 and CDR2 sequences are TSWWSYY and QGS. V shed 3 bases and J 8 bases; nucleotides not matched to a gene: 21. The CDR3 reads CALGDPLPSFRKPSKLIF. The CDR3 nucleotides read TGTGCTCTTGGGGACCCCCTGCCTTCCTTCCGTAAACCCTCCAAACTCATCTTT.

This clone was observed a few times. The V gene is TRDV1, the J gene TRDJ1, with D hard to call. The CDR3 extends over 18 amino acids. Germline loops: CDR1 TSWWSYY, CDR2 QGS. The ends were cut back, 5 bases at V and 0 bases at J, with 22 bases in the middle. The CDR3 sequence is CALGRPIRRGPYTDKLIF. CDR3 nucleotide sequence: TGTGCTCTTGGGCGTCCCATCCGGAGAGGTCCGTACACCGATAAACTCATCTTT.

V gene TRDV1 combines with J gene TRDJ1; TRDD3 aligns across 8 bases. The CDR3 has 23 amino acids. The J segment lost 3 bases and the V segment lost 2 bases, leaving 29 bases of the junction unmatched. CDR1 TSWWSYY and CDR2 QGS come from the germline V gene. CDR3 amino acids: CALGEFTDYGPVLGVIGADKLIF. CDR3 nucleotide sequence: TGTGCTCTTGGGGAATTTACCGACTACGGGCCTGTACTGGGGGTCATAGGGGCCGATAAACTCATCTTT.

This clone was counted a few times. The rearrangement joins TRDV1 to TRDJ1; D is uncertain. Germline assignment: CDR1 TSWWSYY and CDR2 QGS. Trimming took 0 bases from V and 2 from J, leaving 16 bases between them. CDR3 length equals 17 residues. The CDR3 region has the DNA TGTGCTCTTGGGGAACTCGGTCCAGCGGTTTATACCGATAAACTCATCTTT. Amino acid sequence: CALGELGPAVYTDKLIF.

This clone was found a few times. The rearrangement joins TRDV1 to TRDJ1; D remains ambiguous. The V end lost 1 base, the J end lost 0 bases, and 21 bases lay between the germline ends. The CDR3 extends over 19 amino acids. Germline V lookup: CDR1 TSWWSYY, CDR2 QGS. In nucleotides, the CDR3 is TGTGCTCTTGGGGAACCGGACTTGGCCCAGTACGACTACACCGATAAACTCATCTTT. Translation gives CALGEPDLAQYDYTDKLIF.

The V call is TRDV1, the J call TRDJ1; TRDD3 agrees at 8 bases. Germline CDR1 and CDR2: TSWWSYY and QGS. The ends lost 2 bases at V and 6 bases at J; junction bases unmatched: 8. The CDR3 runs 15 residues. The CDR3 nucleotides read TGTGCTCTTGGGGAAAAGAACATGGGGGATTATAAACTCATCTTT. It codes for CALGEKNMGDYKLIF.

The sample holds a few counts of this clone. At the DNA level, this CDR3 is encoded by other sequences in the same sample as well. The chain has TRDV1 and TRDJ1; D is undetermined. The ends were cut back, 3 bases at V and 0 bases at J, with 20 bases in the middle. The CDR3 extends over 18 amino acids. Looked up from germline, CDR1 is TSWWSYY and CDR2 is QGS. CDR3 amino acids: CALGELARLDLYTDKLIF. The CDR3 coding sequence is TGTGCTCTTGGGGAGCTAGCGAGGCTGGACCTCTACACCGATAAACTCATCTTT.

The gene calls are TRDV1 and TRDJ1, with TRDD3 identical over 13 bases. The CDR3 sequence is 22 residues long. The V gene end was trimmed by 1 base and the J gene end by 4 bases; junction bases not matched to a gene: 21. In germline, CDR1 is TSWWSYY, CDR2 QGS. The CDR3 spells CALGEPTGFPYWGIRESDKLIF. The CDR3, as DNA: TGTGCTCTTGGGGAACCGACCGGGTTCCCATACTGGGGGATACGAGAAAGCGATAAACTCATCTTT.

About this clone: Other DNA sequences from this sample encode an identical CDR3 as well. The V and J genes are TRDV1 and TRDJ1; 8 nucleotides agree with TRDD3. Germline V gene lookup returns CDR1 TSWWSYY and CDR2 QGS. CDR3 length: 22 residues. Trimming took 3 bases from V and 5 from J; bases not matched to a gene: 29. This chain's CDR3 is CALGEGSPTYIMGDSGGDKLIF. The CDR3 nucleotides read TGTGCTCTTGGGGAGGGATCGCCTACCTACATAATGGGGGATTCGGGGGGTGATAAACTCATCTTT.

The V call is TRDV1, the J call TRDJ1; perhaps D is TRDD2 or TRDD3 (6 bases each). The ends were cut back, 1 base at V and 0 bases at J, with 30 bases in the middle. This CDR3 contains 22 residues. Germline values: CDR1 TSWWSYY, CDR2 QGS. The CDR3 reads CALGEPRGPTIDGGTYTDKLIF. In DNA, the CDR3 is TGTGCTCTTGGGGAACCAAGGGGTCCTACGATCGATGGGGGGACGTACACCGATAAACTCATCTTT.

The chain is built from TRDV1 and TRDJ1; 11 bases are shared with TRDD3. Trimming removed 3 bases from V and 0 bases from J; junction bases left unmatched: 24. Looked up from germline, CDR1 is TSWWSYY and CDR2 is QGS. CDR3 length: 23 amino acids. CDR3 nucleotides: TGTGCTCTTGGGGACATTTTCCTTCCAAGCTTACTGGGGGATATCGAGTACACCGATAAACTCATCTTT. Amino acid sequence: CALGDIFLPSLLGDIEYTDKLIF.

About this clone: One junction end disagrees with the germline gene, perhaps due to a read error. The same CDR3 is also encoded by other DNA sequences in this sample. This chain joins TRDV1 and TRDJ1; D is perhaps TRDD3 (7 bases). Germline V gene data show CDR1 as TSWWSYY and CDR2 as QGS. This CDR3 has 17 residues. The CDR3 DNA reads TGCGCTCTTGGGGTTACGGCCTTCCCCGTACTGGGGGATAAACTCATCTTT. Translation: CALGVTAFPVLGDKLIF.

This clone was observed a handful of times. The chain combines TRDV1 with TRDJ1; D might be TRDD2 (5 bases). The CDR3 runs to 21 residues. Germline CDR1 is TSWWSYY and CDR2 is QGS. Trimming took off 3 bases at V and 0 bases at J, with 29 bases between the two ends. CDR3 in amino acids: CALGDPVPYRGSTPYTDKLIF. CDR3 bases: TGTGCTCTTGGGGACCCCGTCCCCTACCGGGGTTCCACCCCTTACACCGATAAACTCATCTTT.

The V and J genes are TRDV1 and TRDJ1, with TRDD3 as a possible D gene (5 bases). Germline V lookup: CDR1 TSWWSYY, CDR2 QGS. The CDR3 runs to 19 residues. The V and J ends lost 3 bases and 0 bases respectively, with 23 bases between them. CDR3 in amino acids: CALGETTLTGGTYTDKLIF. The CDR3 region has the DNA TGTGCTCTTGGGGAGACTACCCTCACTGGAGGTACGTACACCGATAAACTCATCTTT.

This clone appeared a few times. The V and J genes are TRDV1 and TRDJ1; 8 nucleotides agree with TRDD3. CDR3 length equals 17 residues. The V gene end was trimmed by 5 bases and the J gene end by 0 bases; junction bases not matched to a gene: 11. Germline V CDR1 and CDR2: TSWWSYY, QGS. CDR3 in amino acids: CALGNRLGDQYTDKLIF. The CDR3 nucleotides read TGTGCTCTTGGGAACAGGCTGGGGGACCAGTACACCGATAAACTCATCTTT.

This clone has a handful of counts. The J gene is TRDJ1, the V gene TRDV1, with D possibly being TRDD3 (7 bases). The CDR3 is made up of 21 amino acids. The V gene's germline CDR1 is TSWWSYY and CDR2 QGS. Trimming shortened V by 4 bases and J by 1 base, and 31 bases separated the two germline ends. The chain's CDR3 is CALGGPTTTPGGLHRTDKLIF. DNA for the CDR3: TGTGCTCTTGGGGGTCCTACAACAACACCTGGGGGCCTACACCGCACCGATAAACTCATCTTT.

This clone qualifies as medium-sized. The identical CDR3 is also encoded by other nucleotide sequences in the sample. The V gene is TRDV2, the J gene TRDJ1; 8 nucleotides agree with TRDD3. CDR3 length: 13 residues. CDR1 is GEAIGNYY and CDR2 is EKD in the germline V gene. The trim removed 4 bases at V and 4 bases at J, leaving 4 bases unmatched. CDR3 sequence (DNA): TGTGCCTGTGAAATGGGGGATGACGATAAACTCATCTTT. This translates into CACEMGDDDKLIF.

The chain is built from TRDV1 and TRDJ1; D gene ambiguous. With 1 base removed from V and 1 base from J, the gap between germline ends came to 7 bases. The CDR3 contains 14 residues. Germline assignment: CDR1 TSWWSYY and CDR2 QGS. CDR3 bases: TGTGCTCTTGGGGAACCTGCAATCACCGATAAACTCATCTTT. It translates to CALGEPAITDKLIF.

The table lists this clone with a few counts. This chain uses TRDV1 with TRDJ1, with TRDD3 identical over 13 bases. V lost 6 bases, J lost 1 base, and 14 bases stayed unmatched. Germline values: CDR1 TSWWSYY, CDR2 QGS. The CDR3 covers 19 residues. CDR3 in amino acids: CALGRSYCTGGYGTDKLIF. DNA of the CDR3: TGTGCTCTTGGACGTTCCTACTGTACTGGGGGATACGGCACCGATAAACTCATCTTT.

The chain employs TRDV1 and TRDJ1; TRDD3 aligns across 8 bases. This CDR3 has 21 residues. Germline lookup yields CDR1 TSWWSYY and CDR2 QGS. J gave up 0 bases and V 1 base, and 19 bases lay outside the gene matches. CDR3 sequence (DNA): TGTGCTCTTGGGGAACGGTTGCTCCTCCTACGAGGGATACGGTACACCGATAAACTCATCTTT. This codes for CALGERLLLLRGIRYTDKLIF.

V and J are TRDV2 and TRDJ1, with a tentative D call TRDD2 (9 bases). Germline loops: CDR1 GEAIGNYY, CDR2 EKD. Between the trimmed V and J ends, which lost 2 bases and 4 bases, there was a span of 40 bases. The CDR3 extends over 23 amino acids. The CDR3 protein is CACDIVTGLPTELGDLLLDKLIF. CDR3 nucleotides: TGTGCCTGTGACATCGTTACTGGCCTTCCTACGGAGCTGGGGGACCTGCTTCTCGATAAACTCATCTTT.